These 19 T cell receptor beta chains were sequenced from one sample in a study of T cell repertoires in cytomegalovirus infection. What these receptors recognize is not known. TCRdb re-called the reads with MiXCR, one entry per CDR3 protein. Of 110,000 or so distinct CDR3 sequences listed, 30% are singletons. This sample comprised CD8+ T cells from cultured PBMCs, obtained from culture after CMV antigen stimulation. Receptors originate from a human donor in good health (CMV status not recorded). Some clones in this sample may be carry-over from other donors' samples.

This clonotype was found a few times. The chain uses TRBV27 and TRBJ1-2, with 9 bases fitting TRBD1. Germline lookup yields CDR1 MNHEY and CDR2 SMNVEV (reference sequence). CDR3 length: 14 residues. Germline trimming cut 6 bases from V and 5 bases from J; bases unmatched to any gene: 7. As DNA, the CDR3 is TGTGCCAGCAGACAGGGACAGGGATTATATGGCTACACCTTC. As protein: CASRQGQGLYGYTF.

The J gene is TRBJ2-6, the V gene TRBV6-2 or TRBV6-3; D is possibly TRBD2 (5 bases). This CDR3 is built from 16 residues. Germline V lookup: CDR1 MNHEY, CDR2 SVGEGT. The germline V and J ends were trimmed by 6 bases and 2 bases, with 14 bases remaining between them. For the CDR3, the DNA is TGTGCCAGCAGAGGACTTACCATCACTGGGGCCAACGTCCTGACTTTC. It specifies CASRGLTITGANVLTF.

CDR3 sequence: CASSEEEQYF. The CDR3 nucleotides read TGTGCCAGCAGCGAGGAGGAGCAGTACTTC. The genes are TRBV7-8 and TRBJ2-7, with D hard to call. Per the germline V gene, CDR1 is SGHVS and CDR2 is FQNEAQ. Trimming removed 5 bases at V and 7 bases at J, with 6 bases between. CDR3 length equals 10 residues.

This clonotype has just a few counts. The chain uses TRBV7-6 and TRBJ2-5, with D hard to call. Germline assignment: CDR1 SGHVS and CDR2 FNYEAQ. The CDR3 covers 16 residues. Trimming shortened V by 5 bases and J by 5 bases, and 21 bases separated the two germline ends. The CDR3 nucleotides are TGTGCCAGCAGCAACCCCCAATTTCGTGCGGCGGAGACCCAGTACTTC. This sequence encodes CASSNPQFRAAETQYF. The complete variable domain, with remaining parts taken from reference TRBV7-6 and TRBJ2-5, reads GAGVSQSPRYKVTKRGQDVALRCDPISGHVSLYWYRQALGQGPEFLTYFNYEAQQDKSGLPNDRFSAERPEGSISTLTIQRTEQRDSAMYRCASSNPQFRAAETQYFGPGTRLLVL.

The chain joins TRBV2 to TRBJ2-1, with D perhaps matching TRBD1 or TRBD2 (6 bases each). Germline CDR1 SNHLY, CDR2 FYNNEI. Trimming cost V 10 bases and J 6 bases, with 22 bases left between them. This CDR3 region has 15 residues. The CDR3 coding sequence is TGTGCCACCGGGGGCGCTCCCGTCCCTACCAATGAGCAGTTCTTC. Protein: CATGGAPVPTNEQFF.

This clonotype was counted a few times. The chain is built from TRBV7-2 and TRBJ1-5, with D perhaps TRBD1 (5 bases). This CDR3 has 16 amino acids. Germline V gene data show CDR1 as SGHTA and CDR2 as FQGNSA. V dropped 3 bases and J dropped 0 bases, with 12 bases sitting between them. CDR3 coding DNA: TGTGCCAGCAGCTTCTACAGAGGGGCTAGCAATCAGCCCCAGCATTTT. Translated, it gives CASSFYRGASNQPQHF.

This clonotype came up once. This sequence joins TRBV5-6 and TRBJ2-4, with D perhaps TRBD2 (6 bases). V was trimmed by 4 bases and J by 0 bases, leaving 14 bases between them. The CDR3 totals 16 residues. The germline V gene has CDR1 SGHDT and CDR2 YYEEEE. The CDR3 loop is CASSLGTALAKNIQYF. CDR3 coding DNA: TGTGCCAGCAGCCTCGGGACTGCACTAGCCAAAAACATTCAGTACTTC. Based on the CDR3 plus reference TRBV5-6 and TRBJ2-4, the full variable domain is DAGVTQSPTHLIKTRGQQVTLRCSPKSGHDTVSWYQQALGQGPQFIFQYYEEEERQRGNFPDRFSGHQFPNYSSELNVNALLLGDSALYLCASSLGTALAKNIQYFGAGTRLSVL.

V usage is TRBV12-3 or TRBV12-4 and J usage is TRBJ2-7, with D possibly TRBD1 on 6 matching bases. The CDR3 consists of 15 residues. Between the trimmed V and J ends, which lost 7 bases and 2 bases, there was a span of 18 bases. CDR3 region: CASTVSTGPPYEQYF. The CDR3 coding sequence is TGTGCCAGCACCGTATCGACAGGTCCTCCCTACGAGCAGTACTTC.

This clonotype was recorded at least ten times. The V gene is TRBV7-2, the J gene TRBJ2-3, with 10 bases fitting TRBD2. Per germline, CDR1 SGHTA and CDR2 FQGNSA. Unmatched junction bases numbered 8, after V lost 5 bases and J lost 0 bases. This CDR3 has 17 amino acids. The CDR3 DNA reads TGTGCCAGCAGCCTTATAGCGGGGGGCGGGAGCACAGATACGCAGTATTTT. It is translated as CASSLIAGGGSTDTQYF. Looking up the rest from reference TRBV7-2 and TRBJ2-3 gives the full variable domain: GAGVSQSPSNKVTEKGKDVELRCDPISGHTALYWYRQSLGQGLEFLIYFQGNSAPDKSGLPSDRFSAERTGGSVSTLTIQRTQQEDSAVYLCASSLIAGGGSTDTQYFGPGTRLTVL.

The chain carries TRBV20-1 and TRBJ1-2; no clear D gene. This CDR3 is built from 14 residues. Germline-derived CDR1 and CDR2 are DFQATT and SNEGSKA (reference sequence). Trimming removed 4 bases at V and 0 bases at J, with 12 bases between. Written as DNA, the CDR3 is TGCAGTGCTATAGAACCTCAGTCTAACTATGGCTACACCTTC. It translates to CSAIEPQSNYGYTF.

The chain joins TRBV23-1 to TRBJ1-2; D unresolved. TRBV23-1 falls under the ORF class, with uncertain function. The CDR3 contains 14 residues. V lost 0 bases and J lost 2, with 7 bases in between. Written as DNA, the CDR3 is TGCGCCAGCAGTCAATCGAACGGAAACTATGGCTACACCTTC. Its translation is CASSQSNGNYGYTF.

The CDR3 region has the DNA TGTGCCAGCAGTGAAGCTGCCTGGGGGCTCACTGAAGCTTTCTTT. Translating it yields CASSEAAWGLTEAFF. The chain combines TRBV6-1 with TRBJ1-1, with a tentative D call TRBD1 (6 bases). Germline CDR1 is MNHNS and CDR2 is SASEGT. The CDR3 totals 15 residues. Trimming shortened V by 0 bases and J by 4 bases, and 12 bases separated the two germline ends.

The sample holds a few counts of this clonotype. The chain recombines TRBV19 with TRBJ2-7; 8 bases line up with TRBD1. V was pared by 5 bases and J by 3 bases, with 6 bases of the junction left unmatched. Germline-derived CDR1 and CDR2 are LNHDA and SQIVND (reference sequence). CDR3 size: 14 residues. Here the CDR3 reads CASSQGTGSYEQYF. Written as DNA, the CDR3 is TGTGCCAGTAGTCAAGGGACAGGAAGCTACGAGCAGTACTTC.

This clonotype was detected many times. V is TRBV7-9 and J is TRBJ1-1; D not certain. The CDR3 length is 15 residues. CDR1 is SEHNR, CDR2 FQNEAQ, per germline (reference sequence). Trimming stripped 1 base from V and 1 base from J, with 10 bases between. This CDR3 reads CASSLVSGRNTEAFF. In DNA form, the CDR3 reads TGTGCCAGCAGCTTAGTGTCGGGAAGGAACACTGAAGCTTTCTTT.

This clonotype was picked up many times. The genes are TRBV7-2 and TRBJ1-5; unclear D gene. CDR3 size: 17 residues. Germline loops: CDR1 SGHTA, CDR2 FQGNSA. V shed 2 bases and J shed 0 bases, with 14 bases lying between them. DNA for the CDR3: TGTGCCAGCAGCTTATACGATTCGCCTAATAGCAATCAGCCCCAGCATTTT. It specifies CASSLYDSPNSNQPQHF.

The CDR3 is CASSEGLSYEQYF. Here the CDR3 DNA reads TGTGCCAGTAGTGAAGGTCTTTCCTACGAGCAGTACTTC. The rearrangement links TRBV19 to TRBJ2-7; D not certain. The CDR3 has 13 residues. Trimming left V 5 bases short and J 1 base short, with 9 bases between. Germline V gene lookup returns CDR1 LNHDA and CDR2 SQIVND (reference sequence).

This chain links TRBV19 with TRBJ2-1, with D perhaps matching TRBD1 (5 bases). CDR3 length: 14 residues. Germline-derived CDR1 and CDR2 are LNHDA and SQIVND (reference sequence). The V and J ends lost 5 bases and 7 bases respectively, with 15 bases between them. The CDR3 coding sequence is TGTGCCAGTAGTGTGGCAGGGCCCCTGAATGAGCAGTTCTTC. It codes for CASSVAGPLNEQFF.

Details on this clonotype: A read error may account for a junction end that differs from germline. V gene TRBV28 combines with J gene TRBJ2-3, with 9 bases that match TRBD2. The CDR3 consists of 15 residues. Germline V gives CDR1 MDHEN, CDR2 SYDVKM. The CDR3 DNA follows: TGTGCCAACAGTTTACTTCTAGCGGGGCCGGATACGCAGTATTTT. Its translation: CANSLLLAGPDTQYF.

Turning to this clonotype: It is likely a read error, because the conserved phenylalanine at the end of the CDR3 is missing. CDR3 loop: CASSLFGDEQFS. In DNA form, the CDR3 reads TGTGCCAGCAGCTTATTTGGTGATGAGCAGTTCTCC. The rearrangement links TRBV7-6 to TRBJ2-1; D unresolved. V shed 2 bases and J shed 8 bases, with 7 bases lying between them. Germline-derived CDR1 and CDR2 are SGHVS and FNYEAQ. The CDR3 runs to 12 residues.